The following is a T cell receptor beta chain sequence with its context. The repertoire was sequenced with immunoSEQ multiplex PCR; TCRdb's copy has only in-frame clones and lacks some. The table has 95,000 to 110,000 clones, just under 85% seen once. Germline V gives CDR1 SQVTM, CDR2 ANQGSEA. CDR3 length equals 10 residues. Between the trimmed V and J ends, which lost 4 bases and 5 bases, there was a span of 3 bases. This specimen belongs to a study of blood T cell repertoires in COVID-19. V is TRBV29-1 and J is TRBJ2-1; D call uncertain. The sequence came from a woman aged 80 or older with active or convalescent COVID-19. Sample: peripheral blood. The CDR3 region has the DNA TGCAGCGTTGCTCACAATGAGCAGTTCTTC. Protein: CSVAHNEQFF.